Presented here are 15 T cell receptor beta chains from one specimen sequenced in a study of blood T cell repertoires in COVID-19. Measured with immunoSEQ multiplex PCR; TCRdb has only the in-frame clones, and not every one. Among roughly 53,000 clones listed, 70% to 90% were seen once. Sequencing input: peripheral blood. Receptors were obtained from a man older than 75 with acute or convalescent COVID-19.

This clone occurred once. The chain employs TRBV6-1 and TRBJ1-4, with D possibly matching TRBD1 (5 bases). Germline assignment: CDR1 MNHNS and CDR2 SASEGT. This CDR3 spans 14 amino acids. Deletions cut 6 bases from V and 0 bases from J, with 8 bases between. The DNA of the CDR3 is TGTGCCAGCAGGCCGACAGCAACTAATGAAAAACTGTTTTTT. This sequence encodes CASRPTATNEKLFF.

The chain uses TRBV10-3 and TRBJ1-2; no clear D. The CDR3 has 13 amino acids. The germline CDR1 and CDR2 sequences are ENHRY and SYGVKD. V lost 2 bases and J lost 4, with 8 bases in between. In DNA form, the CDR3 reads TGTGCCATCAGTGAGACAGCAATCTATGGCTACACCTTC. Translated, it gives CAISETAIYGYTF.

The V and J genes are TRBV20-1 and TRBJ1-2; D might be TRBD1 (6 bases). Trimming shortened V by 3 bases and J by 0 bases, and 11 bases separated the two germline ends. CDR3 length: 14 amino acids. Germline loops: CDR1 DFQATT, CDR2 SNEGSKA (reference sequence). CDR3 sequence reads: CSASPGQANYGYTF. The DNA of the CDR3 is TGCAGTGCTAGTCCGGGACAAGCTAACTATGGCTACACCTTC.

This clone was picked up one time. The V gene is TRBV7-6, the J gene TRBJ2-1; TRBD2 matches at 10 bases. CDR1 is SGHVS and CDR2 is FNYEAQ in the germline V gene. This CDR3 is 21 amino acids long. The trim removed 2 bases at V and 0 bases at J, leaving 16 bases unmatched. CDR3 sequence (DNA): TGTGCCAGCAGCTTATTGTCTAGTGCTAGCGGGGGCCACCTCTCCTACAATGAGCAGTTCTTC. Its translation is CASSLLSSASGGHLSYNEQFF.

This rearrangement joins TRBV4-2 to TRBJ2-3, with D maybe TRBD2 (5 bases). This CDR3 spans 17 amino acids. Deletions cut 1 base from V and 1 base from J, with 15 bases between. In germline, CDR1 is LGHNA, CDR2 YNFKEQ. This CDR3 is CASSQGGGSPGTDTQYF. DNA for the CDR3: TGTGCCAGCAGCCAAGGCGGAGGCTCCCCGGGCACAGATACGCAGTATTTT.

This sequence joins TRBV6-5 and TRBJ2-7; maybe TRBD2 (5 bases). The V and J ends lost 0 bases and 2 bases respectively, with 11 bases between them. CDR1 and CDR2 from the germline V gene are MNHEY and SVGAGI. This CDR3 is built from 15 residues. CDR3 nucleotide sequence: TGTGCCAGCAGTTACTCGAGGGCAGGAACCTACGAGCAGTACTTC. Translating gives CASSYSRAGTYEQYF.

The chain's CDR3 is CASSSWTGGSYEQYF. CDR3 in DNA: TGCGCCAGCAGCTCCTGGACAGGGGGATCCTACGAGCAGTACTTC. This rearrangement joins TRBV5-1 to TRBJ2-7; 10 bases align to TRBD1. Germline CDR1 and CDR2: SGHRS and YFSETQ. This CDR3 comprises 15 residues. Germline trimming cut 3 bases from V and 1 base from J; bases unmatched to any gene: 4. The complete variable domain, with remaining parts taken from reference TRBV5-1 and TRBJ2-7, reads KAGVTQTPRYLIKTRGQQVTLSCSPISGHRSVSWYQQTPGQGLQFLFEYFSETQRNKGNFPGRFSGRQFSNSRSEMNVSTLELGDSALYLCASSSWTGGSYEQYFGPGTRLTVT.

The CDR3 loop reads CASSSRTRTYNEQFF. The CDR3 DNA is TGTGCCAGCAGCTCACGGACACGGACCTACAATGAGCAGTTCTTC. The chain is built from TRBV5-4 and TRBJ2-1; possible D gene TRBD1, 5 bases. The CDR3 covers 15 residues. CDR1 and CDR2 from the germline V gene are SGHNT and YYREEE (reference sequence). Trimming left V 3 bases short and J 2 bases short, with 12 bases between.

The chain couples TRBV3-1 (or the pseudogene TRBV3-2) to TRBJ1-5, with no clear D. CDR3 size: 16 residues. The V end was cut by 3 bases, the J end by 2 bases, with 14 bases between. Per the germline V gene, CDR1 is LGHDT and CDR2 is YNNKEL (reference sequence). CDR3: CASSHGIGGGNQPQHF. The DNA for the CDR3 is TGTGCCAGCAGCCATGGGATCGGAGGTGGCAATCAGCCCCAGCATTTT.

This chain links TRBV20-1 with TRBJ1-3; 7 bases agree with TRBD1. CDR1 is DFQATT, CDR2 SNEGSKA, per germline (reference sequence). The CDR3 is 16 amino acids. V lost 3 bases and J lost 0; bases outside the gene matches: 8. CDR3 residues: CSASIRGTSSGNTIYF. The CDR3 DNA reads TGCAGTGCTAGTATCAGGGGGACATCCTCTGGAAACACCATATATTTT.

CDR3 residues: CATGLGGSQETQYF. CDR3 DNA: TGTGCCACCGGGCTGGGAGGGAGCCAAGAGACCCAGTACTTC. The V gene is TRBV15, the J gene TRBJ2-5; 7 nucleotides match TRBD2. CDR1 is LNHNV, CDR2 YYDKDF, per germline (reference sequence). The ends lost 8 bases at V and 1 base at J; junction bases unmatched: 7. This CDR3 has 14 amino acids.

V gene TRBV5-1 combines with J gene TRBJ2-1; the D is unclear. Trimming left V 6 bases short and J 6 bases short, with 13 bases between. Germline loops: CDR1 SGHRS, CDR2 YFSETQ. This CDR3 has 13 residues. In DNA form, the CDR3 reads TGCGCCAGCACCTCTAACCCTCTCAATGAGCAGTTCTTC. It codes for CASTSNPLNEQFF.

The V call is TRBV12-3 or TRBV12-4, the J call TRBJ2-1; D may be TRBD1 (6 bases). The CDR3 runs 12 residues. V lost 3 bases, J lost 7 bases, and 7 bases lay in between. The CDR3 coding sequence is TGTGCCAGCAGTTTGGGGGCAAATGAGCAGTTCTTC. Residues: CASSLGANEQFF.

CDR3 region: CASSLPPSGGRTDTQYF. The DNA for the CDR3 is TGTGCCAGCAGCCTCCCACCTAGCGGGGGGCGCACAGATACGCAGTATTTT. J is TRBJ2-3 and V is TRBV3-1 (or the pseudogene TRBV3-2); TRBD2 matches 11 bases. Per germline, CDR1 LGHDT and CDR2 YNNKEL (reference sequence). The CDR3 extends over 17 amino acids. The junction had 7 bases not matched to a gene; V was cut back by 4 bases and J by 1 base.

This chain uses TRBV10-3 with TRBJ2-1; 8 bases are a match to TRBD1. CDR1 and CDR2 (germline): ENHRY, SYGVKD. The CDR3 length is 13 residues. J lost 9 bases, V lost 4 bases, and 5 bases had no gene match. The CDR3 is CAISGTGNGEQFF. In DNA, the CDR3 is TGTGCCATCAGTGGGACAGGGAACGGTGAGCAGTTCTTC.